This TCR beta chain was profiled in a study of T cell repertoires in cytomegalovirus infection. Study-wide points: There were HLA-C-restricted CMV-specific TCR beta clonotypes dominating the ex vivo response.

MiXCR, run by TCRdb on the reads, gives a single entry per CDR3 protein. The sample has 150,000 to 200,000 distinct CDR3 sequences; under 20% are singletons. Comments on this clonotype: No antigen is known for it.

V was clipped by 8 bases and J by 8 bases, with 9 bases between them. This CDR3 contains 11 residues. Per the germline V gene, CDR1 is MNHNY and CDR2 is SVGAGI (reference sequence). The receptor comes from a human donor in good health (CMV status not recorded). Some clones in this sample may be carry-over from other donors' samples. The gene calls are TRBV6-6 and TRBJ2-2; D is possibly TRBD2 (6 bases). Sequenced sample: CD8+ T cells from PBMCs. The CDR3 region is CASWGEGELFF. The CDR3 region has the DNA TGTGCCAGCTGGGGGGAGGGGGAGCTGTTTTTT.